One and the same sample provided the 5 T cell receptor beta chains below, sequenced in a study of shared clonotypes between healthy human individuals. Only CD45RO-negative cells positively selected for CCR7 counted as naive CD8 cells, so terminally differentiated effector memory CD45RA+ cells were excluded. This table comes from immunoSEQ multiplex PCR, and its TCRdb copy is limited to in-frame clones, with some not included. The table has a few million clones, 85% to 95% seen once. Specimen: naive CD8+ T cells from PBMCs. These receptors originate from a man younger than 35 in good health. Some clones in this sample may be carry-over from other donors' samples.

This chain uses TRBV11-2 with TRBJ2-7; weak D call: TRBD2 (6 bases). This CDR3 is 14 amino acids long. Germline CDR1 is SGHAT and CDR2 is FQNNGV. Deletions cut 2 bases from V and 5 bases from J, with 13 bases between. CDR3 protein: CASSLYWTTNEQYF. CDR3 DNA sequence: TGTGCCAGCAGCTTATACTGGACTACTAACGAGCAGTACTTC.

As to this clone: Other DNA sequences of this sample code for an identical CDR3. The rearrangement links TRBV6-5 to TRBJ2-7, with D possibly TRBD2 on 5 matching bases. Germline values: CDR1 MNHEY, CDR2 SVGAGI. V lost 0 bases, J lost 7 bases, and 10 bases lay in between. This CDR3 contains 13 residues. CDR3 in DNA: TGTGCCAGCAGTTACTCACGGGGTGGGGAGCAGTACTTC. Translated, it gives CASSYSRGGEQYF.

V is TRBV9 and J is TRBJ2-1; 8 bases fit TRBD2. Germline trimming cut 3 bases from V and 7 bases from J; bases unmatched to any gene: 21. CDR1 and CDR2 from the germline V gene are SGDLS and YYNGEE. This CDR3 is 19 amino acids long. CDR3 in amino acids: CASSGRILQGPGGANEQFF. CDR3 coding DNA: TGTGCCAGCAGCGGACGGATCCTTCAGGGCCCGGGAGGGGCTAATGAGCAGTTCTTC.

The chain couples TRBV7-2 to TRBJ2-1; TRBD2 aligns across 8 bases. CDR1 and CDR2 from the germline V gene are SGHTA and FQGNSA. V lost 4 bases to trimming and J lost 9 bases; unmatched junction nucleotides: 5. The CDR3 totals 13 residues. The CDR3 is CASSSTSAGEQFF. The CDR3 region has the DNA TGTGCCAGCAGCTCGACTAGCGCGGGTGAGCAGTTCTTC.

V usage is TRBV30 and J usage is TRBJ2-7; no clear D gene. In germline, CDR1 is GTSNPN, CDR2 SVGIG (reference sequence). This CDR3 spans 13 amino acids. V was trimmed by 3 bases and J by 4 bases, leaving 13 bases between them. As DNA, the CDR3 is TGTGCCTGGAGCTGGACGGAAATGTACGAGCAGTACTTC. The encoded protein is CAWSWTEMYEQYF.